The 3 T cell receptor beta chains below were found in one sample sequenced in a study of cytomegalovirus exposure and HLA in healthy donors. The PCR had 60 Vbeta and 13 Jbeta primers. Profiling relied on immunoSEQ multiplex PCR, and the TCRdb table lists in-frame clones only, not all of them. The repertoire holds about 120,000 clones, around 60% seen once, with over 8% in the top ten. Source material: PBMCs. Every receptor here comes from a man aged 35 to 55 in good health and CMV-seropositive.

CDR3 amino acids: CASSVSYRVGTEAFF. The CDR3 DNA follows: TGTGCCAGCAGCGTATCTTACAGGGTGGGCACTGAAGCTTTCTTT. This chain joins TRBV9 and TRBJ1-1; D may be TRBD1 (6 bases). The germline V and J ends were trimmed by 1 base and 4 bases, with 14 bases remaining between them. The CDR3 spans 15 residues. Germline-derived CDR1 and CDR2 are SGDLS and YYNGEE.

The CDR3 DNA is TGTGCCAGCAGCTTGAGCGGGGCGGGTAATGAAAAACTGTTTTTT. It translates to CASSLSGAGNEKLFF. The genes are TRBV5-4 and TRBJ1-4, with D possibly matching TRBD1 (5 bases). V lost 1 base to trimming and J lost 4 bases, with 11 bases between them. Germline CDR1 SGHNT, CDR2 YYREEE (reference sequence). The CDR3 runs 15 residues.

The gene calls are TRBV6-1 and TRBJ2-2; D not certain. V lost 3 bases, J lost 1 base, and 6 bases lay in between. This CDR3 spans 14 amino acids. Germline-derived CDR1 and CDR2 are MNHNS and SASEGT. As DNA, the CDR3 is TGTGCCAGCAGTGACCACTTGAACACCGGGGAGCTGTTTTTT. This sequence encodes CASSDHLNTGELFF.